What follows describes a single T cell receptor beta chain. What it binds is not known. This entry belongs to a study of glioma-infiltrating T cells. Study-wide points: CDR3 overlap between tissue and blood was very small. Above-expected tissue-blood divergence occurred in all gliomas, most in low-grade ones.

CDR1 is LGHDT and CDR2 is YNNKEL in the germline V gene (reference sequence). This CDR3 contains 17 residues. The junction had 11 bases not matched to a gene; V was cut back by 0 bases and J by 4 bases. Amplification of TCR alpha and beta CDR3 regions from RNA used iRepertoire nested multiplex PCR. For one-step reverse transcription and amplification, about 90-400 ng of tissue mRNA or PBMC total RNA was used. TCRdb used MiXCR to reprocess the multiplex PCR reads, holding one entry per CDR3 protein. Among roughly 200,000 distinct CDR3 sequences listed, 32% were seen once. The receptor was isolated from a human donor with low-grade glioma or glioblastoma, undergoing nonglioma brain surgery, or in good health (not recorded which). The rearrangement joins TRBV3-1 to TRBJ1-2, with 7 bases matching TRBD1. Sequencing was performed on glioma tissue, nonneoplastic brain tissue, or PBMCs (not recorded which). Written as DNA, the CDR3 is TGTGCCAGCAGCCAAGAAGGGGACAGTGGGATTGTCTATGGCTACACCTTC. This gives the protein CASSQEGDSGIVYGYTF.